This T cell receptor beta chain is from a study of blood T cell repertoires in COVID-19. Those enrolled, adults aged roughly 18 to 95 years, came from about two dozen US areas. Using immunoSEQ multiplex PCR, the repertoire was profiled, and TCRdb retains in-frame clones only, with some absent. The sample consists of about 330,000 clones, approximately 89% of them appearing once. Trimming cost V 5 bases and J 5 bases; bases outside gene matches: 18. The germline gives CDR1 SGHTA, CDR2 FQGNSA. The length of the CDR3 is 19 residues. The V call is TRBV7-2, the J call TRBJ2-5; 12 bases are shared with TRBD2. Sequenced material: PBMCs or T cells enriched from blood (not recorded which). The source is a woman in her 30s who had recovered from COVID-19. CDR3 loop: CASSQRPPSSGGALETQYF. For the CDR3, the DNA is TGTGCCAGCAGCCAGAGGCCCCCTTCTAGCGGGGGGGCCCTGGAGACCCAGTACTTC. Based on the CDR3 plus reference TRBV7-2 and TRBJ2-5, the full variable domain is GAGVSQSPSNKVTEKGKDVELRCDPISGHTALYWYRQSLGQGLEFLIYFQGNSAPDKSGLPSDRFSAERTGGSVSTLTIQRTQQEDSAVYLCASSQRPPSSGGALETQYFGPGTRLLVL.